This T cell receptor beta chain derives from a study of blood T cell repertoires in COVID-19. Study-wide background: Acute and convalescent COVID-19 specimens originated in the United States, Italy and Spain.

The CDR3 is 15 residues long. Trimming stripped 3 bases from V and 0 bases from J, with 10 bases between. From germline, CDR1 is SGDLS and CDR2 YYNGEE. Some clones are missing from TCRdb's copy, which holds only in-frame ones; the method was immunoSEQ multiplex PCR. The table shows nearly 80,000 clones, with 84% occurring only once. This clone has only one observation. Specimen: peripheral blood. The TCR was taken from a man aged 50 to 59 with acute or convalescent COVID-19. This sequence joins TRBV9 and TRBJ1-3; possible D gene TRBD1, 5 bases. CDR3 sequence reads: CASSATDSSGNTIYF. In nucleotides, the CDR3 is TGTGCCAGCAGCGCAACCGACAGCTCTGGAAACACCATATATTTT. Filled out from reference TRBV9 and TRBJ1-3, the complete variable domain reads DSGVTQTPKHLITATGQRVTLRCSPRSGDLSVYWYQQSLDQGLQFLIQYYNGEERAKGNILERFSAQQFPDLHSELNLSSLELGDSALYFCASSATDSSGNTIYFGEGSWLTVV.